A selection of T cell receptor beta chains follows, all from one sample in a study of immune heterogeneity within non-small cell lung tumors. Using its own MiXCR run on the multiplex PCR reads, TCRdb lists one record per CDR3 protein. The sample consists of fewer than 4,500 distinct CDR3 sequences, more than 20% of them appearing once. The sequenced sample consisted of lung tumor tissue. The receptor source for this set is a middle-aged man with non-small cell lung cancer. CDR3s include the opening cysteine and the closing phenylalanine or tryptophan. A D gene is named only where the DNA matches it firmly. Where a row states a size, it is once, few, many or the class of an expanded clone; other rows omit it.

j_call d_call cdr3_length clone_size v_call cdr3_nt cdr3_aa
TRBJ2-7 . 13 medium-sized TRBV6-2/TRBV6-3 TGTGCCAGCAGTCCGCTAGCTAACGACGAGCAGTACTTC CASSPLANDEQYF
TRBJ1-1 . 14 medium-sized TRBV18 TGTGCCAGCTCACCCGTCCCAGGGGTAGGGGAAGCTTTCTTT CASSPVPGVGEAFF
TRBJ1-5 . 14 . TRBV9 TGTGCCAGCAGCGTAGGGGGTCCCAATCAGCCCCATTATTTT CASSVGGPNQPHYF
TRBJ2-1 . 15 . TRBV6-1 TGTGCCAGCAGTGGTAAGGGGGGCAATTACAATGAGAAGTTCTTT CASSGKGGNYNEKFF
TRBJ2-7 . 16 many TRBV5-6 TGTGCCAGCAGCTTTGAACAGGGTTTCACAGCCTACGAGCAGTACTTC CASSFEQGFTAYEQYF
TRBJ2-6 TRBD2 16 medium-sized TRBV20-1 TGCAGTGCTAGGGGGGGGGTCATTTCTGGGGCCAACGTCCTGACTTTC CSARGGVISGANVLTF
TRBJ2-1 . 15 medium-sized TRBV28 TGTGCCAGCAGTTTACGAGGGGCGTGGGGCTATGAGCAGTTCTTC CASSLRGAWGYEQFF
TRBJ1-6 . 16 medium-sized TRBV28 TGTGCCAGCAGTTTCGGGGGAATCGGCCATAATTCACCCCTCCACTTT CASSFGGIGHNSPLHF
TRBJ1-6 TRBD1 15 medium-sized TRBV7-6 TGTGCCAGCAGCTTAGGACAGGGGGAAGGTTCACCCCTCCACTTT CASSLGQGEGSPLHF
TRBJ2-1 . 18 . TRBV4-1 TGCGCCAGCAGCCGAGATCGAATAGGGACATGGTTGTTTAATGAGCAGTTCTTC CASSRDRIGTWLFNEQFF
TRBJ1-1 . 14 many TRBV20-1 TGCAGTGTCAGCGGCATTGGGCGGGGAACTGAAGCTTTCTTT CSVSGIGRGTEAFF
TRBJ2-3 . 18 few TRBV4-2 TGTGCCAGCAGCCAAGACCTGGGGACACTGCTTAGCACAGATACGCAGTATTTT CASSQDLGTLLSTDTQYF
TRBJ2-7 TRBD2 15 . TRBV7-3 TGTGCCGGCAGCACTATGGGGGGGACCAACTACGAGCAGTACTTC CAGSTMGGTNYEQYF
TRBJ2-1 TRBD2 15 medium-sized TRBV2 TGTGCCAGCAGTGAAGCGGGACTAGGGGGTAGCGAGCAGTTCTTC CASSEAGLGGSEQFF
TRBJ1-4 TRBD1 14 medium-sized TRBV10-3 TGTGCCATCAGTGACGAGGGACAGAGAGAAAAACTGTTTTTT CAISDEGQREKLFF
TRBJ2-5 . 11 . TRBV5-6 TGTGCCAGCAGCTCGCAAGAGACCCAGTACTTC CASSSQETQYF
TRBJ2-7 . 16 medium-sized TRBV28 TGTGCCAGCAGTCAACCTAGGGGCCCAAGTCCCTACGAGCAGTACTTC CASSQPRGPSPYEQYF
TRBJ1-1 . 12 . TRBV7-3 TGTGCCAGCTTAATGGCGAACACTGAAGCTTTCTTT CASLMANTEAFF
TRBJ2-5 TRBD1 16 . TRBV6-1 TGTGCCAGCAGTGACCCCGGACAGGGGCTTAGGGAGACCCAGTACTTC CASSDPGQGLRETQYF
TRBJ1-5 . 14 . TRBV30 TGTGCCTGGAGTGTAGGACACGGTGTTCCGCCACAGCATTTT CAWSVGHGVPPQHF
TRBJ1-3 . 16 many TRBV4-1 TGCGCCAGCAGCCGATTGCAGGGCCACTCTGGAAACACCATATATTTT CASSRLQGHSGNTIYF
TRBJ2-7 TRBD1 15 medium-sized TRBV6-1 TGTGCCAGCAGTGAAGGGACAGGGGGCTCCTACGAGCAGTACTTC CASSEGTGGSYEQYF
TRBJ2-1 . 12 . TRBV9 TGTGCCAAAAGCACACGCTGGGGTGAGCAGTTCTTC CAKSTRWGEQFF
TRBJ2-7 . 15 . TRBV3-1 TGTGCCAGCGGAGGCCGGGGGAGAGGGTTCAAGGAGCAGTACTTC CASGGRGRGFKEQYF
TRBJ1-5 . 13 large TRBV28 TGTGCCAGCAGTTCAGGGGCAAATCAGCCCCAGCATTTT CASSSGANQPQHF
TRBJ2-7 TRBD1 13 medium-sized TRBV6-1 TGTGCCAGCATCGGGACAGGGCTCAACGAGCAGTACTTC CASIGTGLNEQYF
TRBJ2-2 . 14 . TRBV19 TGTGCCAGCAGTATGATTAACGTTACCGGGGAGCTGTTTTTT CASSMINVTGELFF